Sequencing of this T cell receptor beta chain was carried out in a study of T cell changes during pregnancy in multiple sclerosis. The CDR3 extends over 13 amino acids. Trimming shortened V by 5 bases and J by 0 bases, and 9 bases separated the two germline ends. The germline gives CDR1 SGHRS, CDR2 YFSETQ. This clone showed up just a few times. Clones were sequenced by immunoSEQ multiplex PCR, and TCRdb holds only the in-frame ones, with some missing. The sample holds 130,000 or so clones, about 94% seen once. The sequence was collected from a female donor with multiple sclerosis, enrolled in a pregnancy study. The material was peripheral blood, obtained before pregnancy. The rearrangement links TRBV5-1 to TRBJ2-7; maybe TRBD2 (6 bases). The CDR3, as DNA: TGCGCCAGCAGTCGGGGGAGCTCCTACGAGCAGTACTTC. Translation gives CASSRGSSYEQYF.